This is a list of T cell receptor beta chains from one sample in a study of blood T cell repertoires in COVID-19. TCRdb's table, derived via immunoSEQ multiplex PCR, lists solely in-frame clones and lacks some. The table lists 77,000 or so clones, around 85% of them singletons. What was sequenced was peripheral blood. These receptors were obtained from an elderly man with acute or convalescent COVID-19. CDR3s include the opening cysteine and the closing phenylalanine or tryptophan. D genes are given only for firm matches. Some rows mark clone size as missing; the rest say once, few, many or name a class of expanded clone.

V gene	J gene	D gene	CDR3 length	clone size	CDR3 protein	CDR3 DNA
TRBV7-9	TRBJ2-5	TRBD2	14	.	CASSLTSGQETQYF	TGTGCCAGCAGCTTAACTAGCGGCCAAGAGACCCAGTACTTC
TRBV5-1	TRBJ2-3	.	13	.	CASSLAGTDTQYF	TGCGCCAGCAGCTTGGCGGGCACAGATACGCAGTATTTT
TRBV12-5	TRBJ1-5	.	12	.	CASGFGDQPQHF	TGTGCTAGTGGTTTCGGAGATCAGCCCCAGCATTTT
TRBV29-1	TRBJ2-5	.	14	.	CSVGGGPYQETQYF	TGCAGCGTTGGCGGCGGCCCGTACCAAGAGACCCAGTACTTC
TRBV7-9	TRBJ2-3	TRBD2	15	.	CASSPSRTSGDTQYF	TGTGCCAGCAGCCCCTCCCGGACTAGCGGAGATACGCAGTATTTT
TRBV5-8	TRBJ1-4	TRBD1	17	.	CASSLGAGDSTNEKLFF	TGTGCCAGCAGCTTGGGGGCCGGGGACAGCACTAATGAAAAACTGTTTTTT
TRBV7-9	TRBJ2-7	.	13	medium-sized	CASTPFEGVEQYF	TGTGCCAGCACCCCCTTCGAGGGGGTCGAGCAGTACTTC
TRBV4-3	TRBJ2-6	.	14	.	CASSQVRGANVLTF	TGCGCCAGCAGCCAAGTTCGGGGGGCCAACGTCCTGACTTTC
TRBV3-1/TRBV3-2	TRBJ1-6	.	15	.	CASSQGGGYNSPLHF	TGTGCCAGCAGCCAAGGGGGAGGGTATAATTCACCCCTCCACTTT
TRBV19	TRBJ1-5	.	15	.	CASSILGPGGQPQHF	TGTGCCAGTAGTATATTGGGGCCGGGCGGTCAGCCCCAGCATTTT
TRBV9	TRBJ1-2	TRBD1	13	.	CASSQTGNGGYTF	TGTGCCAGCAGCCAGACAGGGAATGGCGGCTACACCTTC
TRBV5-1	TRBJ2-3	TRBD2	17	.	CASSYLGAGGGTDTQYF	TGCGCCAGCAGCTACCTAGGAGCGGGAGGCGGGACAGATACGCAGTATTTT
TRBV5-1	TRBJ2-3	.	14	.	CASSPRTGTGTQYF	TGCGCCAGCAGCCCGAGAACAGGGACGGGTACGCAGTATTTT
TRBV5-1	TRBJ2-7	.	14	few	CASSLDLPPYEQYF	TGCGCCAGCAGCTTGGACCTACCCCCCTACGAGCAGTACTTC
TRBV9	TRBJ2-1	TRBD2	14	once	CASSALAFNNEQFF	TGTGCCAGCAGCGCACTAGCGTTCAACAATGAGCAGTTCTTC
TRBV6-5	TRBJ1-6	.	13	.	CASSRQVNSPLHF	TGTGCCAGCAGCCGACAGGTTAATTCACCCCTCCACTTT
TRBV24-1	TRBJ2-5	TRBD1	14	.	CATSDAGGQETQYF	TGTGCCACCAGTGACGCAGGGGGTCAAGAGACCCAGTACTTC
TRBV4-2	TRBJ1-4	.	17	.	CASSQGRGISTNEKLFF	TGTGCCAGCAGCCAAGGACGGGGAATTTCAACTAATGAAAAACTGTTTTTT
TRBV7-9	TRBJ1-3	.	14	.	CASSSLGDGNTIYF	TGTGCCAGCAGCTCGTTGGGAGATGGAAACACCATATATTTT
TRBV2	TRBJ1-1	.	16	.	CASSQRPDRPNTEAFF	TGTGCCAGCAGCCAACGGCCCGACAGACCGAACACTGAAGCTTTCTTT
TRBV10-2	TRBJ2-5	TRBD2	19	.	CASSESLGGLAGGGETQYF	TGCGCCAGCAGTGAGTCCCTGGGGGGACTAGCGGGAGGAGGAGAGACCCAGTACTTC
TRBV5-1	TRBJ2-3	.	15	.	CASSLPDTLPDTQYF	TGCGCCAGCAGCTTACCGGACACTCTTCCAGATACGCAGTATTTT
TRBV28	TRBJ2-5	TRBD2	18	.	CASDELAGAPRYRGTQYF	TGTGCCAGCGACGAACTAGCGGGGGCTCCCCGGTATCGGGGGACCCAGTACTTC
TRBV7-9	TRBJ2-5	TRBD2	17	.	CASSLSVGGGAKETQYF	TGTGCCAGCAGCTTATCTGTAGGCGGGGGGGCGAAAGAGACCCAGTACTTC
TRBV7-2	TRBJ1-4	.	15	.	CASTREEGLNEKLFF	TGTGCCAGCACGCGGGAGGAGGGCCTGAATGAAAAACTGTTTTTT
TRBV7-9	TRBJ1-3	.	14	once	CASSLGGGENTIYF	TGTGCCAGCAGCTTAGGGGGAGGGGAAAACACCATATATTTT
TRBV10-1	TRBJ2-3	TRBD2	16	once	CASSEGSSGSADTQYF	TGCGCCAGCAGTGAGGGATCTAGCGGGAGCGCAGATACGCAGTATTTT
TRBV6-2/TRBV6-3	TRBJ1-2	TRBD1	13	.	CASSDGQVRGYTF	TGTGCCAGCAGTGACGGACAGGTTCGAGGGTACACCTTC
TRBV10-3	TRBJ1-6	TRBD1	14	.	CAITRDSFNSPLHF	TGTGCCATCACCCGGGACAGCTTTAATTCACCCCTCCACTTT
TRBV7-2	TRBJ1-5	TRBD1	16	.	CASSLVSAGGEQPQHF	TGTGCCAGCAGCTTAGTATCGGCAGGGGGTGAGCAGCCCCAGCATTTT
TRBV6-6	TRBJ1-2	.	15	.	CASSYVWSGVDGYTF	TGTGCCAGCAGTTACGTGTGGAGTGGAGTCGATGGCTACACCTTC
TRBV19	TRBJ2-5	.	15	.	CASSANGGSQETQYF	TGTGCCAGTAGTGCAAACGGGGGTTCTCAAGAGACCCAGTACTTC
TRBV9	TRBJ2-5	TRBD1	16	.	CASSVATGTGQETQYF	TGTGCCAGCAGCGTAGCCACTGGGACAGGCCAAGAGACCCAGTACTTC
TRBV6-2/TRBV6-3	TRBJ1-1	TRBD1	14	.	CASSYLEGAAEAFF	TGTGCCAGCAGTTACCTGGAGGGGGCCGCTGAAGCTTTCTTT
TRBV5-4	TRBJ2-7	TRBD1	17	.	CASSLVNRGGFSYEQYF	TGTGCCAGCAGCTTGGTTAACAGGGGCGGTTTCTCCTACGAGCAGTACTTC
TRBV4-1	TRBJ2-1	TRBD2	18	.	CASSQEAPPLAGNNEQFF	TGCGCCAGCAGCCAAGAGGCACCCCCACTAGCGGGGAACAATGAGCAGTTCTTC
TRBV18	TRBJ1-2	.	16	.	CASSPYGEGRNYGYTF	TGTGCCAGCTCACCATACGGGGAGGGGAGGAACTATGGCTACACCTTC
TRBV27	TRBJ1-1	TRBD1	20	.	CASSPSSTGLGSPRGGEAFF	TGTGCCAGCAGTCCTTCCTCGACAGGGTTGGGGAGTCCCCGGGGCGGTGAAGCTTTCTTT
TRBV7-2	TRBJ2-2	TRBD2	17	.	CASSFGLAGGVTGELFF	TGTGCCAGCAGCTTCGGACTAGCGGGAGGAGTCACCGGGGAGCTGTTTTTT
TRBV27	TRBJ2-7	TRBD1	13	.	CASRGQGAHEQYF	TGTGCCAGCAGGGGACAGGGGGCCCACGAGCAGTACTTC
TRBV6-2/TRBV6-3	TRBJ2-4	TRBD1	16	.	CASSYSPWTGVDIQYF	TGTGCCAGCAGTTACTCGCCGTGGACAGGGGTAGACATTCAGTACTTC
TRBV5-1	TRBJ1-3	.	15	.	CASSLEGGSGNTIYF	TGCGCCAGCAGCTTGGAAGGGGGCTCTGGAAACACCATATATTTT